This TCR delta chain stems from a study of gamma-delta chains in newborns, infants, children. By share of the sample, this clone is medium-sized. This sample includes further DNA sequences coding for the same CDR3. The V segment lost 3 bases and the J segment 1 base; nucleotides outside the gene matches: 3. This CDR3 contains 16 residues. Germline assignment: CDR1 GEAIGNYY and CDR2 EKD. TCRdb re-called the reads through CATT. The sample records about 5,400 delta-chain clones, less than 20% being singletons. This chain joins TRDV2 and TRDJ2; 11 bases match TRDD3. The specimen sequenced was blood. The receptor was derived from a child who was a newborn, infant or young child, either healthy, febrile or measles-vaccinated (not recorded which). CDR3: CACDVLGDNLTAQLFF. The CDR3 nucleotides read TGTGCCTGTGACGTACTGGGGGATAATTTGACAGCACAACTCTTCTTT.